This TCR beta chain was captured by sequencing in a study of blood T cell repertoires in COVID-19. Sequencing used immunoSEQ multiplex PCR; TCRdb keeps in-frame clones, though not all of them. The table records about 280,000 clones, about four fifths of them present only once. V shed 3 bases and J 4 bases; nucleotides not matched to a gene: 9. The CDR3 totals 17 residues. CDR1 is MNHEY, CDR2 SVGEGT, per germline. Sequences were obtained from peripheral blood. The sequence was obtained from a woman between 45 and 65 years old who had recovered from COVID-19. The chain recombines TRBV6-2 or TRBV6-3 with TRBJ2-7; TRBD2 matches at 13 bases. Here the CDR3 reads CASSYGTSGEDSYEQYF. The CDR3 DNA sequence: TGTGCCAGCAGTTATGGGACTAGCGGGGAAGATTCGTACGAGCAGTACTTC.